This TCR beta chain was retrieved from a study of blood T cells in healthy people across ages. The germline V gene encodes CDR1 MGHRA and CDR2 YSYEKL. V lost 0 bases and J 4 bases, leaving 10 bases between the germline ends. CDR3 size: 14 residues. Every sample gave at least 5 micrograms of total RNA when it was extracted. The use of a sample-barcoded 5' primer and a J-beta primer mix characterized a second PCR of about 7 to 12 cycles. MiXCR, run by TCRdb on the 5' RACE reads, gives a single entry per CDR3 protein. The sample lists 1.5 million or so distinct CDR3 sequences, less than 45% occurring once. Of note for this clonotype: Its antigen is unidentified.

Points from the study as a whole: Relative to aged donors, long-lived donors carried more naive CD4+ cells and displayed higher diversity.

The V gene is TRBV4-1, the J gene TRBJ2-7, with no clear D. The sequence came from a woman aged 18 to 35 in good health. The specimen sequenced was blood. Here the CDR3 reads CASSQEDSRYEQYF. The CDR3 nucleotides read TGCGCCAGCAGCCAAGAGGATAGCCGATACGAGCAGTACTTC.